The clone carrying this T cell receptor (beta chain) was detected ten times or more. Its antigen is not identified. The germline V gene has CDR1 SGHRS and CDR2 YFSETQ. Deletions cut 4 bases from V and 0 bases from J, with 11 bases between. The CDR3 totals 14 residues. The data originate from a study of T-cell reconstitution after alpha-beta-depleted transplantation in children. General study results and limits: A year post-transplant, T-cell counts and diversity derived mostly from newly produced T cells. Reports say that about two months after transplant, the alpha-beta T cells came out of several hundred graft clones that had expanded. Some patients' high day-60 TCRbeta diversity was attributed to recipient cells surviving conditioning.

Preparation of the TCRbeta library used unique molecular identifiers. MiXCR, applied by TCRdb to the PCR reads, yields one record per CDR3 protein. The sample contains around 800,000 distinct CDR3 sequences, 16% of which appear only once. Sequenced material: PBMCs, mostly from graft donor cells, taken 360 days after TCRalphabeta/CD19-depleted stem cell transplant. The TCR originated in a male patient aged 10 to 17 who had a stem cell transplant for acute lymphoblastic leukemia, so the T cells may come from the graft donor. The chain employs TRBV5-1 and TRBJ2-7; maybe TRBD2 (6 bases). For the CDR3, the DNA is TGCGCCAGCAGCCCCGGAGGGGACTCCTACGAGCAGTACTTC. Translation gives CASSPGGDSYEQYF.